These T cell receptor beta chains were read from a single sample in a study of T cell responses to AZD1222 COVID-19 vaccine. Assay used: immunoSEQ multiplex PCR; TCRdb lists only in-frame clones, some missing. This sample carries around 61,000 clones, roughly 85% of them seen once, and the ten largest clones take over 13%. This specimen was peripheral blood, taken on day 0 of AZD1222 vaccination. These receptors came from an adult in good health. Each CDR3 is given with its conserved first and last residue.

V gene	CDR3 protein
TRBV6-2/TRBV6-3	CASSTRFGQADNQPQHF
TRBV2	CASSDGTNNEQFF
TRBV7-8	CASSLAGVEMTDTQYF
TRBV15	CATGQGYEQFF
TRBV3-1/TRBV3-2	CASSQDRATSYGYTF
TRBV5-1	CASSLNVGSLSSGNTIYF
TRBV6-5	CASSYSLQGQGTEAFF
TRBV20-1	CSASRGGGAGEQFF
TRBV2	CASSERDFSTDTQYF
TRBV5-4	CASSLATQLGGNTIYF
TRBV19	CATTAQATSTDTQYF
TRBV9	CASSVAPAGGPREQFF
TRBV28	CASSTGQGKAQPQHF
TRBV4-1	CASSQEAMPLSYQPQHF
TRBV5-4	CASSFPSGGRYEQYF
TRBV10-3	CALSGQSYEQYF
TRBV6-6	CASSSPAGSNYGYTF
TRBV5-4	CASSPGGSRWNNEQFF
TRBV3-1/TRBV3-2	CASSQDGGGYGYTF
TRBV30	CAWSVLGLSQFF
TRBV4-2	CASSQEDRLSSYNSPLHF
TRBV29-1	CSLGGTVYNSPLHF
TRBV10-3	CAIRSDRGSSGYTF
TRBV12-3/TRBV12-4	CASSSGFVDEQYF